A single sample gave rise to the 11 T cell receptor beta chains below, sequenced in a study of blood T cell repertoires in COVID-19. This table comes from immunoSEQ multiplex PCR, and its TCRdb copy is limited to in-frame clones, with some not included. The data show roughly 240,000 clones, just under 90% seen once. The specimen sequenced was PBMCs or T cells enriched from blood (not recorded which). The receptors originated from a man in his fifties who had been exposed to COVID-19.

V usage is TRBV24-1 and J usage is TRBJ2-4; a possible D gene is TRBD1 (6 bases). The CDR3 covers 13 residues. Trimming took 5 bases from V and 6 from J, leaving 10 bases between them. CDR1 and CDR2 from the germline V gene are KGHDR and SFDVKD. The CDR3 DNA follows: TGTGCCACCAGTGGGGGGCGCGTAAACATTCAGTACTTC. It is translated as CATSGGRVNIQYF.

The chain employs TRBV3-1 (or the pseudogene TRBV3-2) and TRBJ2-1, with TRBD2 matching over 7 bases. The V gene's germline CDR1 is LGHDT and CDR2 YNNKEL (reference sequence). The CDR3 consists of 16 residues. Trimming at V came to 1 base and at J to 0 bases, leaving 3 bases not matched to a gene. The CDR3, as DNA: TGTGCCAGCAGCCAAGTAGCGGGTCGCTCCTACAATGAGCAGTTCTTC. Translation gives CASSQVAGRSYNEQFF.

In the case of this clone: The sample carries other DNA sequences with the same CDR3. J is TRBJ2-3 and V is TRBV5-1, with 9 bases that match TRBD1. This CDR3 is 15 amino acids long. V gave up 4 bases and J gave up 1 base; unmatched junction bases: 4. The germline V gene encodes CDR1 SGHRS and CDR2 YFSETQ. The CDR3 loop is CASSTGQGGTDTQYF. The DNA of the CDR3 is TGCGCCAGCAGCACGGGACAGGGCGGCACAGATACGCAGTATTTT.

This clone was observed once. The chain employs TRBV7-8 and TRBJ1-5, with D possibly matching TRBD1 (5 bases). Per germline, CDR1 SGHVS and CDR2 FQNEAQ. With 5 bases removed from V and 4 bases from J, the gap between germline ends came to 27 bases. The CDR3 contains 19 residues. The chain's CDR3 is CASSPPGYYSNGGNQPQHF. The CDR3 region has the DNA TGTGCCAGCAGCCCTCCTGGGTACTATAGCAATGGGGGGAATCAGCCCCAGCATTTT.

The chain carries TRBV28 and TRBJ1-2; weak D call: TRBD1 (6 bases). V was trimmed by 5 bases and J by 7 bases, leaving 14 bases between them. CDR1 and CDR2 (germline): MDHEN, SYDVKM. This CDR3 spans 13 amino acids. The CDR3 DNA reads as TGTGCCAGCAGTCCCGACAGGACGTCTGGCTACACCTTC. Translating gives CASSPDRTSGYTF.

The chain employs TRBV11-3 and TRBJ1-4; 9 nucleotides agree with TRBD1. The CDR3 sequence is 15 residues long. The ends lost 5 bases at V and 5 bases at J; junction bases unmatched: 6. Per the germline V gene, CDR1 is SGHNT and CDR2 is YENEEA. The DNA for the CDR3 is TGTGCCAGCAGCCCTTCGACAGGGGGAAATGAAAAACTGTTTTTT. It codes for CASSPSTGGNEKLFF.

The chain links TRBV2 to TRBJ1-2; unclear D gene. V dropped 4 bases and J dropped 5 bases, with 11 bases sitting between them. The CDR3 has 13 residues. Germline V gives CDR1 SNHLY, CDR2 FYNNEI. As DNA, the CDR3 is TGTGCCAGCAGTGGTCAGTCGGAGTATGGCTACACCTTC. This encodes CASSGQSEYGYTF.

This rearrangement joins TRBV28 to TRBJ2-7; 8 positions match TRBD2. In germline, CDR1 is MDHEN, CDR2 SYDVKM. The V gene end was trimmed by 6 bases and the J gene end by 3 bases; junction bases not matched to a gene: 7. This CDR3 has 14 amino acids. The CDR3 protein is CASRPGGEGYEQYV. In DNA, the CDR3 is TGTGCCAGCAGACCGGGGGGGGAAGGCTACGAGCAGTACGTC.

In DNA, the CDR3 is TGTGCCAGCAATATGCCCGGGGGGGCCGCTGAAGCTTTCTTT. Encoded protein: CASNMPGGAAEAFF. The chain has TRBV28 and TRBJ1-1; D is possibly TRBD1 (6 bases). V was shortened by 7 bases and J by 6 bases, with 18 bases between the two germline ends. The CDR3 runs to 14 residues. Germline CDR1 is MDHEN and CDR2 is SYDVKM.

J is TRBJ2-2 and V is TRBV10-3; 9 nucleotides align to TRBD2. The CDR3 sequence is 17 residues long. Trimming took 3 bases from V and 1 from J; bases not matched to a gene: 6. CDR1 is ENHRY and CDR2 is SYGVKD in the germline V gene. The CDR3 region has the DNA TGTGCCATCAGTGAATATAGCGGGGGACAGAACACCGGGGAGCTGTTTTTT. The encoded protein is CAISEYSGGQNTGELFF.

The chain combines TRBV4-1 with TRBJ1-6, with 9 positions matching TRBD1. The CDR3 extends over 16 amino acids. CDR1 is MGHRA, CDR2 YSYEKL, per germline. Losses at the gene ends were 0 bases for V and 8 bases for J; bases not matched to a gene: 5. For the CDR3, the DNA is TGCGCCAGCAGCCAAGATAGGGACAGGGCTTATTCACCCCTCCACTTT. Protein: CASSQDRDRAYSPLHF.